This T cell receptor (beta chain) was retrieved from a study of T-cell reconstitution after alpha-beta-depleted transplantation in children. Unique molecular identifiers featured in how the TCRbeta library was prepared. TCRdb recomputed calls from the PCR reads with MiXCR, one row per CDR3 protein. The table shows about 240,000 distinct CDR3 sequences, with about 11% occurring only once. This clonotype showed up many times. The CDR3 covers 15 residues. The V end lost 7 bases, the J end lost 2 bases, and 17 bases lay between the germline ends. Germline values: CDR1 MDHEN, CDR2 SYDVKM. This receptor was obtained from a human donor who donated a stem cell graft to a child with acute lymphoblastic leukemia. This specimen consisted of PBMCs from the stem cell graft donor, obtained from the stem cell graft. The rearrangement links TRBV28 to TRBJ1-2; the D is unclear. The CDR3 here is CASTNPTGNNYGYTF. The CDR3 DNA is TGTGCCAGCACCAACCCGACGGGAAACAACTATGGCTACACCTTC.